This is a list of T cell receptor beta chains from one sample in a study of naive and memory T cell subsets. TCRdb re-analysed the UMI-ligation and nested PCR reads in MiXCR, keeping a single row per CDR3 protein. This sample has more than 120,000 distinct CDR3 sequences, with approximately 20% found just once. Sample: naive CD8+ T cells from blood. Receptors were obtained from a human donor in good health. Each CDR3 is given with its conserved first and last residue. D genes are given only for firm matches.

v_call: TRBV28; cdr3_length: 15; d_call: -; j_call: TRBJ2-5; cdr3_aa: CASSLNPTYQETQYF
v_call: TRBV4-1; cdr3_length: 15; d_call: TRBD1; j_call: TRBJ1-2; cdr3_aa: CASSQDRQGNYGYTF
v_call: TRBV7-9; cdr3_length: 14; d_call: -; j_call: TRBJ2-7; cdr3_aa: CASSQSVPGYEQYF
v_call: TRBV28; cdr3_length: 13; d_call: TRBD2; j_call: TRBJ2-1; cdr3_aa: CASWGGVGNEQFF
v_call: TRBV12-3/TRBV12-4; cdr3_length: 12; d_call: TRBD1; j_call: TRBJ2-5; cdr3_aa: CASSSHRGTQYF
v_call: TRBV9; cdr3_length: 13; d_call: -; j_call: TRBJ1-2; cdr3_aa: CASSPDGDYGYTF
v_call: TRBV11-2; cdr3_length: 15; d_call: -; j_call: TRBJ2-1; cdr3_aa: CASSLGAGSDNEQFF
v_call: TRBV24-1; cdr3_length: 14; d_call: -; j_call: TRBJ2-1; cdr3_aa: CATSDLNPYNEQFF
v_call: TRBV6-5; cdr3_length: 13; d_call: -; j_call: TRBJ2-7; cdr3_aa: CASSPNRVYEQYF
v_call: TRBV7-9; cdr3_length: 14; d_call: -; j_call: TRBJ1-1; cdr3_aa: CAGTAGPSSTEAFF
v_call: TRBV4-3; cdr3_length: 15; d_call: -; j_call: TRBJ2-1; cdr3_aa: CASSQDTGSYNEQFF
v_call: TRBV7-9; cdr3_length: 16; d_call: -; j_call: TRBJ2-5; cdr3_aa: CASSHRDSLFQETQYF
v_call: TRBV6-5; cdr3_length: 12; d_call: TRBD1; j_call: TRBJ1-1; cdr3_aa: CASSPEGQGFFF
v_call: TRBV4-1; cdr3_length: 16; d_call: TRBD2; j_call: TRBJ2-5; cdr3_aa: CASSHGLAGTQETQYF
v_call: TRBV13; cdr3_length: 15; d_call: TRBD1; j_call: TRBJ1-6; cdr3_aa: CASSLYRGRGSPLHF
v_call: TRBV12-3/TRBV12-4; cdr3_length: 13; d_call: -; j_call: TRBJ2-3; cdr3_aa: CASSRWITDTQYF